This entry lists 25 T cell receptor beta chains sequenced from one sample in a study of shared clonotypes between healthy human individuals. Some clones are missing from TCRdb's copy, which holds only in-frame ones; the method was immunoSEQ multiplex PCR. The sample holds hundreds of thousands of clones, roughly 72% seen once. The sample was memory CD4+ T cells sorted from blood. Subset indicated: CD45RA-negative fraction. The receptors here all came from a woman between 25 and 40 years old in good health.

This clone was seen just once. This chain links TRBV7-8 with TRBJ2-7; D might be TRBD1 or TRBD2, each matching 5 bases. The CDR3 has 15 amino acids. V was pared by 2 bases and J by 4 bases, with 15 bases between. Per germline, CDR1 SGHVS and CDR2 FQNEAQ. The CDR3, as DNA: TGTGCCAGCAGCTTAAGGCCAGGGACGCCATACGAGCAGTACTTC. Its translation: CASSLRPGTPYEQYF.

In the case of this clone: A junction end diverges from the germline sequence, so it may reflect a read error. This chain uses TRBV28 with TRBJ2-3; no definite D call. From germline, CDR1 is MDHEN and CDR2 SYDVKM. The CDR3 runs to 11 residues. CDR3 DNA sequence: TGTGCCAGCAGCTCGCCCCGACTGGTGCGTTTT. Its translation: CASSSPRLVRF.

The DNA of the CDR3 is TGCGCCAGCAGCCGCATACTAGCGGGTGGATCCTACGAGCAGTACTTC. Translating it yields CASSRILAGGSYEQYF. The chain has TRBV4-1 and TRBJ2-7; 9 nucleotides agree with TRBD2. This CDR3 has 16 amino acids. The ends lost 4 bases at V and 1 base at J; junction bases unmatched: 8. The germline V gene has CDR1 MGHRA and CDR2 YSYEKL.

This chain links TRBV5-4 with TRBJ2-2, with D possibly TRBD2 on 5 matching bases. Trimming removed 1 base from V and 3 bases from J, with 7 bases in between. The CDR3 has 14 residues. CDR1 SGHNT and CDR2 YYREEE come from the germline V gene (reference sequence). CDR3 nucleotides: TGTGCCAGCAGCTTGCGAGGGCACACCGGGGAGCTGTTTTTT. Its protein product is CASSLRGHTGELFF.

CDR3: CASSPISYEQYF. CDR3 DNA sequence: TGTGCCAGCAGCCCGATATCCTACGAGCAGTACTTC. The chain joins TRBV5-5 to TRBJ2-7; D is undetermined. Germline V lookup: CDR1 SGHKS, CDR2 YYEKEE (reference sequence). CDR3 length equals 12 residues. Between the trimmed V and J ends, which lost 4 bases and 1 base, there was a span of 6 bases.

As DNA, the CDR3 is TGTGCCTGGAGTAATAGCGGGAGTAGTAATGAGCAGTTCTTC. Translation gives CAWSNSGSSNEQFF. V is TRBV30 and J is TRBJ2-1, with TRBD2 matching over 9 bases. The CDR3 runs to 14 residues. Germline lookup yields CDR1 GTSNPN and CDR2 SVGIG (reference sequence). V shed 2 bases and J 7 bases; nucleotides not matched to a gene: 6.

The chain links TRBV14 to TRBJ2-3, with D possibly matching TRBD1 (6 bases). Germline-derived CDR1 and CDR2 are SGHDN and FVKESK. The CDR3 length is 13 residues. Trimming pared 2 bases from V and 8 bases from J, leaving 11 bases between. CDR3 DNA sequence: TGTGCCAGCAGCCAATACAGGGAAGCTACGCAGTATTTT. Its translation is CASSQYREATQYF.

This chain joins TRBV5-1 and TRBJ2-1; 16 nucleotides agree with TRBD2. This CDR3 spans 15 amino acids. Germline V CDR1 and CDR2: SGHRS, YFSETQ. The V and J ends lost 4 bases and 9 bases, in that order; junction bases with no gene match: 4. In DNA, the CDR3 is TGCGCCAGCAGCGGGGGACTAGCGGGAGGGATTGAGCAGTTCTTC. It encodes CASSGGLAGGIEQFF.

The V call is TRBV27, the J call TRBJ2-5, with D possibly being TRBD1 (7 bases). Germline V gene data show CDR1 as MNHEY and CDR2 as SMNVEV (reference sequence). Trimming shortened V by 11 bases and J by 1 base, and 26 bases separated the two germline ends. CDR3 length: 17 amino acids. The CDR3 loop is CASSSGKGASAQETQYF. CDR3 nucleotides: TGTGCCTCTTCGTCGGGAAAGGGGGCTAGCGCCCAAGAGACCCAGTACTTC.

The CDR3 loop is CASSPPSSGSSYNEQFF. CDR3 in DNA: TGTGCCAGCAGTCCACCCAGTAGCGGGAGCTCCTACAATGAGCAGTTCTTC. The V call is TRBV28, the J call TRBJ2-1; 9 nucleotides align to TRBD2. CDR3 length: 17 residues. Looked up from germline, CDR1 is MDHEN and CDR2 is SYDVKM. Trimming took 5 bases from V and 0 from J; bases not matched to a gene: 8.

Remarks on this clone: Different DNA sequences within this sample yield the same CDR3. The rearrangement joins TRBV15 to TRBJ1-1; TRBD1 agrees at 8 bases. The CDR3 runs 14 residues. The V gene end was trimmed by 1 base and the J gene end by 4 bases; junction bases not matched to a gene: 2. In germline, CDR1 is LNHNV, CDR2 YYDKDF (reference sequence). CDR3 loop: CATSRGTGRTEAFF. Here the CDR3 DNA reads TGTGCCACCAGCAGAGGGACAGGGCGCACTGAAGCTTTCTTT. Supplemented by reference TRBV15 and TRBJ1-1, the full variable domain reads DAMVIQNPRYQVTQFGKPVTLSCSQTLNHNVMYWYQQKSSQAPKLLFHYYDKDFNNEADTPDNFQSRRPNTSFCFLDIRSPGLGDTAMYLCATSRGTGRTEAFFGQGTRLTVV.

Here the CDR3 DNA reads TGTGCCAGCAGCACGACCGGGACAGGGAGATACGAGCAGTACTTC. Its translation: CASSTTGTGRYEQYF. The chain links TRBV9 to TRBJ2-7; TRBD1 matches 9 bases. This CDR3 is built from 15 residues. Germline V gene data show CDR1 as SGDLS and CDR2 as YYNGEE. V lost 4 bases to trimming and J lost 4 bases; unmatched junction nucleotides: 9.

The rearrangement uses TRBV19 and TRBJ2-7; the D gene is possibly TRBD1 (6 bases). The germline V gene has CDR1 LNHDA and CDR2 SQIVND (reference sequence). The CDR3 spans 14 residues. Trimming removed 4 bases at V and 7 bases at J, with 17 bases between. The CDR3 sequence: CASSKGQTFGEQYF. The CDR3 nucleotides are TGTGCCAGTAGTAAGGGACAAACCTTCGGGGAGCAGTACTTC.

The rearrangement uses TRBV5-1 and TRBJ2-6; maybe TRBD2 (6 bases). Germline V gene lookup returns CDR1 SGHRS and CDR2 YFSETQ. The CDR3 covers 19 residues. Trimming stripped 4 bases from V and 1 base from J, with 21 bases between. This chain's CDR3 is CASSARDFVILSGANVLTF. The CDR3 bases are TGCGCCAGCAGCGCCCGGGACTTCGTAATTTTGTCTGGGGCCAACGTCCTGACTTTC.

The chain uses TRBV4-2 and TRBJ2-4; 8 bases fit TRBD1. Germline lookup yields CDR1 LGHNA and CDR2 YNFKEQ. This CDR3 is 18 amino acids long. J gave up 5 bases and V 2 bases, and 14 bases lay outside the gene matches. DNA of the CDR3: TGTGCCAGCAGCCAACGTGGACAGGGCCGGTGGGTGGAAAACATTCAGTACTTC. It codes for CASSQRGQGRWVENIQYF.

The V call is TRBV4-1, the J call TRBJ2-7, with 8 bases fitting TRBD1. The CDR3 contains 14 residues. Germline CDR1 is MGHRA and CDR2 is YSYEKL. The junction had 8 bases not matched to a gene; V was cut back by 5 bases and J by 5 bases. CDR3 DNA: TGCGCCAGCAGCTATCGGACAGGGTACAACGAGCAGTACTTC. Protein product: CASSYRTGYNEQYF.

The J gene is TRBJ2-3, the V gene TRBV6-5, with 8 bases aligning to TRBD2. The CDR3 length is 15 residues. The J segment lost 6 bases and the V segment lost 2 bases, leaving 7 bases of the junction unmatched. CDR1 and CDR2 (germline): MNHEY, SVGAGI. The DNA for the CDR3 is TGTGCCAGCAGTTACCTGGGACTAGAGGCGGATACGCAGTATTTT. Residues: CASSYLGLEADTQYF.

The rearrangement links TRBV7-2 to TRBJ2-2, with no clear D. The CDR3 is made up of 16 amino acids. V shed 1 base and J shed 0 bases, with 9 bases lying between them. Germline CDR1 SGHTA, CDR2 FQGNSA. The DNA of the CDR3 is TGTGCCAGCAGCTTAGAGGGTACTACGAACACCGGGGAGCTGTTTTTT. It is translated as CASSLEGTTNTGELFF.

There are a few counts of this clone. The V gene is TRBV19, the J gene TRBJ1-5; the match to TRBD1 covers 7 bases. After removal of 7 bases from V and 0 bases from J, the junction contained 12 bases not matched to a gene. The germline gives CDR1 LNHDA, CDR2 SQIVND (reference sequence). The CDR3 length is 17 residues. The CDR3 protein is CASNPHTGDYSNQPQHF. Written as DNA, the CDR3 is TGTGCCAGTAACCCGCATACAGGGGACTATAGCAATCAGCCCCAGCATTTT.

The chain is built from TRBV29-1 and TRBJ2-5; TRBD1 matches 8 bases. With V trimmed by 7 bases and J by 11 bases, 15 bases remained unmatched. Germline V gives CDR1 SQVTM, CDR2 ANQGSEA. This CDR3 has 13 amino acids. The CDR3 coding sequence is TGCAGCGCCCGGGACAGGAGCGGATTTGGGCAGTACTTC. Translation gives CSARDRSGFGQYF.

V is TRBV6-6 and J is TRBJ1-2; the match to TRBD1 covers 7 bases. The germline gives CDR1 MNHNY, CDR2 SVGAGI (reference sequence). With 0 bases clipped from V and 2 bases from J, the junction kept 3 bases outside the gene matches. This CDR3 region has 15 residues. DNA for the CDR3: TGTGCCAGCAGTTACTCAATGGGACAGAACTATGGCTACACCTTC. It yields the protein CASSYSMGQNYGYTF.

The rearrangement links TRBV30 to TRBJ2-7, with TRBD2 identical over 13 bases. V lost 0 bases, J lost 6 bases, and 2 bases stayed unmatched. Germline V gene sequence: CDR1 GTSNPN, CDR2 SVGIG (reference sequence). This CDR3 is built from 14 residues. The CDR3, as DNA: TGTGCCTGGAGTGTAGGACTAGCGGGAGTCGAGCAGTACTTC. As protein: CAWSVGLAGVEQYF.

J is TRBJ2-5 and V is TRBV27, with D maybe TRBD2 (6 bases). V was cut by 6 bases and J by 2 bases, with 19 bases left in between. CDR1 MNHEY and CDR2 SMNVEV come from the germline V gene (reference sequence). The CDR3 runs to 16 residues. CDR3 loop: CASSRRPPGVQETQYF. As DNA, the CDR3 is TGTGCCAGCAGCCGACGACCACCGGGGGTACAAGAGACCCAGTACTTC.

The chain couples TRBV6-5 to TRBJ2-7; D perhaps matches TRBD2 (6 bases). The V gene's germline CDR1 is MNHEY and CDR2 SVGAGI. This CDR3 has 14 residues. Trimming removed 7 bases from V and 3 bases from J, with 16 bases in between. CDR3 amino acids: CASTPIGSLYEQYF. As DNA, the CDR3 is TGTGCCAGCACTCCTATCGGGAGCCTCTACGAGCAGTACTTC.

This chain's CDR3 is CASSRQGGGETQYF. The CDR3 nucleotides read TGTGCCAGCAGTCGACAGGGCGGGGGGGAGACCCAGTACTTC. This sequence joins TRBV2 and TRBJ2-5, with a weak D call TRBD2 (8 bases). Trimming removed 5 bases from V and 5 bases from J, with 15 bases in between. The CDR3 consists of 14 residues. Looked up from germline, CDR1 is SNHLY and CDR2 is FYNNEI.